Listed below are T cell receptor beta chains from one sample, sequenced in a study of human T cells and chemical hapten exposure. TCRdb itself ran the RACE reads through MiXCR, one entry per CDR3 protein. Here the sample spans 150,000 to 200,000 distinct CDR3 sequences, 25% to 35% being singletons. Specimen: whole blood, collected in connection with sensitization to the hapten diphenylcyclopropenone (DPC). These TCRs come from a woman in her late teens or twenties with alopecia areata. Some clones in this sample may be carry-over from other donors' samples. CDR3s include the opening cysteine and the closing phenylalanine or tryptophan. The D gene is left open where the match is weak. Size is stated for part of the rows, as once, few or many counts, or as a class when the clone is expanded.

>few|TRBJ2-7|-|TRBV5-5
CASSFYGSYEQYF
TGTGCCAGCAGCTTTTATGGGTCCTACGAGCAGTACTTC
>-|TRBJ2-2|TRBD1|TRBV9
CASSVAGQGSGGELFF
TGTGCCAGCAGCGTAGCTGGACAGGGCTCTGGCGGGGAGCTGTTTTTT
>-|TRBJ1-3|-|TRBV20-1
CSARGGGYGNTIYF
TGCAGTGCTAGAGGGGGGGGGTACGGAAACACCATATATTTT
>-|TRBJ2-1|-|TRBV2
CASSVVFGGADNEQFF
TGTGCCAGCAGCGTTGTATTCGGCGGGGCGGATAATGAGCAGTTCTTC
>-|TRBJ1-1|-|TRBV11-1
CASSLASATEAFF
TGTGCCAGCAGCTTAGCGTCGGCTACTGAAGCTTTCTTT
>-|TRBJ2-1|TRBD2|TRBV6-4
CASRRTSLGNEQFF
TGTGCCAGCAGGAGGACTAGCTTAGGGAATGAGCAGTTCTTC
>-|TRBJ2-1|-|TRBV5-1
CATSWGSSYNEQFF
TGCGCCACCTCCTGGGGGAGCTCCTACAATGAGCAGTTCTTC
>-|TRBJ2-1|TRBD2|TRBV9
CASSVGAGTNYNEQFF
TGTGCCAGCAGCGTAGGAGCGGGAACCAACTACAATGAGCAGTTCTTC
>-|TRBJ1-4|TRBD1|TRBV5-8
CASSLAGTGGGEKLFF
TGTGCCAGCAGCTTGGCCGGCACAGGGGGGGGGGAAAAACTGTTTTTT
>-|TRBJ2-7|TRBD2|TRBV20-1
CSALLAGGTYEQYF
TGCAGTGCGTTACTAGCGGGAGGAACCTACGAGCAGTACTTC
>-|TRBJ2-7|TRBD1|TRBV7-8
CASSLAGLTGGSYEQYF
TGTGCCAGCAGCTTAGCGGGTTTGACAGGGGGCAGCTACGAGCAGTACTTC
>few|TRBJ2-7|-|TRBV20-1
CSARDWDEQYF
TGCAGTGCCCGTGACTGGGACGAGCAGTACTTC
>many|TRBJ2-7|-|TRBV27
CASSFKGGAAEQYF
TGTGCCAGCAGTTTTAAGGGGGGGGCGGCTGAGCAGTACTTC
>-|TRBJ2-1|TRBD2|TRBV6-4
CASSDSSGGFNEQFF
TGTGCCAGCAGTGACTCATCGGGAGGCTTCAATGAGCAGTTCTTC
>many|TRBJ1-1|-|TRBV20-1
CSARGIGKNTEAFF
TGCAGTGCTAGGGGGATAGGGAAAAACACTGAAGCTTTCTTT
>-|TRBJ2-1|-|TRBV5-1
CASSTLYLKRYNEQFF
TGCGCCAGCAGCACACTCTACCTTAAGCGGTACAATGAGCAGTTCTTC
>-|TRBJ2-7|-|TRBV18
CASSPPDSLRAYEQYF
TGTGCCAGCTCACCACCGGACAGCTTAAGGGCCTACGAGCAGTACTTC
>-|TRBJ2-1|-|TRBV4-3
CASGIGHSYNNEQFF
TGCGCCAGCGGGATTGGACACAGTTACAACAATGAGCAGTTCTTC
>-|TRBJ1-2|-|TRBV7-9
CASSLAGRAWGYTF
TGTGCCAGCAGCTTAGCGGGCAGGGCGTGGGGCTACACCTTC
>medium-sized|TRBJ2-7|-|TRBV4-1
CASSPPGYYEQYF
TGCGCCAGCAGCCCCCCCGGGTACTACGAGCAGTACTTC
>few|TRBJ2-3|-|TRBV7-2
CASSFRGRPDTQYF
TGTGCCAGCAGCTTTAGAGGAAGACCAGATACGCAGTATTTT
>-|TRBJ2-1|-|TRBV4-1
CASSHPGREPEQFF
TGCGCCAGCAGCCACCCTGGTCGGGAGCCCGAGCAGTTCTTC
>-|TRBJ1-2|-|TRBV29-1
CSSFVGYGYTF
TGCAGCTCCTTCGTGGGGTATGGCTACACCTTC
>few|TRBJ1-5|TRBD1|TRBV18
CASSRTGENQPQHF
TGTGCCAGCTCACGGACAGGGGAGAATCAGCCCCAGCATTTT
>-|TRBJ1-4|-|TRBV11-1
CASSFSSGEKLFF
TGTGCCAGCAGCTTCTCGTCCGGTGAAAAACTGTTTTTT
>few|TRBJ1-2|TRBD1|TRBV20-1
CSALAPTGLSYGYTF
TGCAGTGCCCTGGCCCCGACAGGGCTTAGCTATGGCTACACCTTC
>few|TRBJ1-2|TRBD1|TRBV5-1
CASSPPGDRIYGYTF
TGCGCCAGCAGCCCGCCGGGGGACAGAATCTATGGCTACACCTTC
>-|TRBJ2-1|-|TRBV4-1
CASSHKAFSSYNEQFF
TGCGCCAGCAGCCACAAGGCTTTTAGCTCCTACAATGAGCAGTTCTTC
>-|TRBJ2-3|-|TRBV6-1
CASRDWASDTQYF
TGTGCCAGTAGGGACTGGGCCTCAGATACGCAGTATTTT
>-|TRBJ1-5|-|TRBV10-3
CAISEVRGPASNQPQHF
TGTGCCATCAGTGAGGTGAGAGGTCCTGCTAGCAATCAGCCCCAGCATTTT
>few|TRBJ2-5|TRBD2|TRBV29-1
CSVEGLAGVETQYF
TGCAGCGTTGAAGGACTAGCGGGAGTAGAGACCCAGTACTTC
>-|TRBJ2-5|-|TRBV7-2
CASSSDRRETQYF
TGTGCCAGCAGCTCAGACAGACGGGAGACCCAGTACTTC
>few|TRBJ2-3|TRBD2|TRBV20-1
CSAESSGSDTDTQYF
TGCAGTGCTGAAAGTAGCGGGAGCGACACAGATACGCAGTATTTT
>-|TRBJ2-3|-|TRBV21-1
CAGGSGSDTQYF
TGTGCCGGGGGGAGCGGGAGCGATACGCAGTATTTT
>few|TRBJ2-3|TRBD1|TRBV7-2
CASSIRTGADTQYF
TGTGCCAGCAGCATAAGGACAGGGGCAGATACGCAGTATTTT
>-|TRBJ2-1|-|TRBV27
CASSPVSESSYNEEFF
TGTGCCAGCAGTCCGGTAAGCGAGAGCTCCTACAATGAGGAGTTCTTC